Below, 4 T cell receptor beta chains from the same sample are listed, as sequenced in a study of human T cells and chemical hapten exposure. The time point is: patch test 3, about 24 weeks after DPC sensitization. Treatment denoted: therapeutic diphenylcyclopropenone sensitization with weekly scalp DPC. A single record per CDR3 protein comes from TCRdb applying MiXCR to the RACE reads. There are 75,000 to 90,000 distinct CDR3 sequences in the sample; less than 14% occur only once, and about 3.5% lies in the top ten. The sequencing used whole blood, collected in connection with sensitization to the hapten diphenylcyclopropenone (DPC). The receptors come from a woman aged 45-65 years with alopecia areata. Some clones in this sample may be carry-over from other donors' samples.

This clonotype showed up many times. This sequence joins TRBV18 and TRBJ2-5, with D tentatively TRBD2 (5 bases). The CDR3 sequence is 16 residues long. V lost 3 bases and J 4 bases, leaving 18 bases between the germline ends. Germline loops: CDR1 KGHSH, CDR2 LQKENI. CDR3 residues: CASSPIQRPRRETQYF. The CDR3 coding sequence is TGTGCCAGCTCACCTATACAGCGGCCCCGCCGAGAGACCCAGTACTTC.

Many counts were recorded for this clonotype. CDR3 nucleotide sequence: TGTGCCGTCCAGGGGGACCCCCACAATGAGCAGTTCTTC. Translating it yields CAVQGDPHNEQFF. This chain connects TRBV10-3 to TRBJ2-1, with 7 bases identical to TRBD1. The length of the CDR3 is 13 residues. Germline V gene data show CDR1 as ENHRY and CDR2 as SYGVKD. V lost 11 bases to trimming and J lost 5 bases; unmatched junction nucleotides: 9.

This clonotype was counted at least ten times. The V call is TRBV2, the J call TRBJ1-6, with TRBD1 identical over 7 bases. The CDR3 extends over 14 amino acids. CDR1 is SNHLY and CDR2 is FYNNEI in the germline V gene. V lost 6 bases, J lost 10 bases, and 9 bases stayed unmatched. CDR3 sequence reads: CASSRGQAESPLHF. The CDR3 DNA follows: TGTGCCAGCAGCCGCGGACAGGCCGAGTCACCCCTCCACTTT.

V usage is TRBV15 and J usage is TRBJ1-1; D unresolved. This CDR3 has 13 amino acids. Germline V gene lookup returns CDR1 LNHNV and CDR2 YYDKDF (reference sequence). Trimming cost V 1 base and J 0 bases, with 3 bases left between them. CDR3 region: CATSRGMNTEAFF. The CDR3, as DNA: TGTGCCACCAGCAGAGGGATGAACACTGAAGCTTTCTTT.